The 19 T cell receptor beta chains given below trace back to one sample, sequenced in a study of Graves' ophthalmopathy and Graves' hyperthyroidism. Amplified material comprised TCR beta CDR3 regions derived from RNA transcripts. Second-round multiplex PCR followed a first-round RT-PCR using HTBI primers. TCRdb re-called the multiplex PCR reads through MiXCR, storing one row per CDR3 protein. The sample carries fewer than 400,000 distinct CDR3 sequences, around 18% recorded once. The sequencing sample was made of peripheral blood. These receptors came from a woman under 30 with Graves' ophthalmopathy.

The table lists this clonotype with many counts. This chain connects TRBV5-7 to TRBJ1-1; 9 bases match TRBD1. TRBV5-7 is recorded as an ORF, its role being uncertain. The CDR3 runs to 19 residues. The V segment lost 5 bases and the J segment 0 bases; nucleotides outside the gene matches: 17. The CDR3 coding sequence is TGTGCCAGCAGTCTCGGACAGGGGTTAAGTACCGTCATGAACACTGAAGCTTTCTTT. It is translated as CASSLGQGLSTVMNTEAFF.

This clonotype was seen repeatedly, ten times or more. This chain uses TRBV7-2 with TRBJ2-7; 11 positions agree with TRBD2. The CDR3 contains 15 residues. V was clipped by 5 bases and J by 3 bases; unmatched bases: 6. Germline V gives CDR1 SGHTA, CDR2 FQGNSA. The CDR3 protein is CASSLSSGGNYEQYF. The CDR3 DNA reads as TGTGCCAGCAGCCTCTCTAGCGGGGGGAACTACGAGCAGTACTTC.

This clonotype has just a few counts. The genes are TRBV2 and TRBJ1-3, with D perhaps matching TRBD1 (5 bases). Trimming cost V 7 bases and J 2 bases, with 18 bases left between them. CDR1 is SNHLY and CDR2 is FYNNEI in the germline V gene. The CDR3 sequence is 16 residues long. The CDR3 DNA sequence: TGTGCCAGCAAGAGGCCCTCCGGGACCGCTGGAAACACCATATATTTT. It translates to CASKRPSGTAGNTIYF.

This clonotype was seen repeatedly, ten times or more. The V and J genes are TRBV7-2 and TRBJ2-5, with TRBD2 as a possible D gene (6 bases). V lost 1 base to trimming and J lost 7 bases, with 13 bases between them. Germline loops: CDR1 SGHTA, CDR2 FQGNSA. The CDR3 is 14 amino acids. Here the CDR3 DNA reads TGTGCCAGCAGCTTAGGCCCTAGCGTCGTGACCCAGTACTTC. Its translation: CASSLGPSVVTQYF.

This chain joins TRBV12-3 or TRBV12-4 and TRBJ2-7; 7 positions match TRBD1. V shed 2 bases and J 6 bases; nucleotides not matched to a gene: 4. CDR3 length: 13 residues. The DNA for the CDR3 is TGTGCCAGCAGTTTATTACAGGGGTTCGAGCAGTACTTC. This codes for CASSLLQGFEQYF.

In its sample, this clonotype was seen many times. V usage is TRBV24-1 and J usage is TRBJ2-6; 10 bases map to TRBD1. Germline values: CDR1 KGHDR, CDR2 SFDVKD. Trimming cost V 7 bases and J 4 bases; bases outside gene matches: 15. The CDR3 totals 19 residues. The CDR3 protein is CATSPSPGQGFSGANVLTF. CDR3 coding DNA: TGTGCCACCAGCCCCTCACCGGGACAGGGGTTTTCCGGGGCCAACGTCCTGACTTTC.

This clonotype has ten or more counts. The chain couples TRBV12-3 or TRBV12-4 to TRBJ1-5; TRBD1 might be the D (5 bases). The CDR3 extends over 15 amino acids. V was shortened by 4 bases and J by 2 bases, with 12 bases between the two germline ends. The CDR3 region is CASSWGGLGNQPQHF. The CDR3 bases are TGTGCCAGCAGTTGGGGGGGATTGGGCAATCAGCCCCAGCATTTT.

There are many counts of this clonotype. The genes are TRBV11-2 and TRBJ2-5; 10 bases are shared with TRBD2. The CDR3 sequence is 15 residues long. Germline V gene sequence: CDR1 SGHAT, CDR2 FQNNGV. With V trimmed by 4 bases and J by 5 bases, 7 bases remained unmatched. The CDR3: CASSSLAGGRETQYF. The CDR3, as DNA: TGTGCCAGCAGCTCCTTAGCGGGGGGCAGGGAGACCCAGTACTTC.

This clonotype was seen at least ten times. The V call is TRBV15, the J call TRBJ2-7, with D uncertain. The CDR3 is 15 amino acids. Germline CDR1 and CDR2: LNHNV and YYDKDF (reference sequence). V lost 0 bases and J 5 bases, leaving 14 bases between the germline ends. The CDR3 bases are TGTGCCACCAGCAGAGATCGAGACCCCCCTGACGAGCAGTACTTC. This gives the protein CATSRDRDPPDEQYF.

This clonotype was seen ten or more times. The chain recombines TRBV6-4 with TRBJ1-1, with no clear D. Per the germline V gene, CDR1 is MRHNA and CDR2 is SNTAGT. The length of the CDR3 is 13 residues. The germline V and J ends were trimmed by 6 bases and 6 bases, with 14 bases remaining between them. CDR3 sequence reads: CASRRDGKAEAFF. Here the CDR3 DNA reads TGTGCCAGCAGACGAGACGGGAAGGCTGAAGCTTTCTTT.

There are many counts of this clonotype. V gene TRBV20-1 combines with J gene TRBJ2-5, with 11 bases aligning to TRBD2. V gave up 6 bases and J gave up 8 bases; unmatched junction bases: 8. Germline CDR1 is DFQATT and CDR2 is SNEGSKA (reference sequence). The CDR3 contains 13 residues. In nucleotides, the CDR3 is TGCAGTGCAACCGGACTAGCGGGCGGCACCCAGTACTTC. It yields the protein CSATGLAGGTQYF.

This clonotype appeared many times. Possible read error: a much larger clone is one base away. The chain's CDR3 is CASNQNRSNQPQHF. In DNA, the CDR3 is TGTGCCAGCAACCAGAACCGGAGCAATCAGCCCCAGCATTTT. V is TRBV12-3 or TRBV12-4 and J is TRBJ1-5, with no clear D. The CDR3 totals 14 residues. The V and J ends lost 7 bases and 1 base respectively, with 11 bases between them.

This clonotype was seen ten or more times. The chain carries TRBV10-2 and TRBJ2-5; D unclear. Germline V lookup: CDR1 WSHSY, CDR2 SAAADI. CDR3 length: 18 amino acids. Trimming took off 3 bases at V and 1 base at J, with 21 bases between the two ends. CDR3 in amino acids: CASSERVSRVPLQETQYF. DNA for the CDR3: TGCGCCAGCAGTGAAAGGGTTAGCCGGGTCCCTCTCCAAGAGACCCAGTACTTC.

This clonotype was counted at least ten times. The CDR3 nucleotides read TGTGCCAGCAGTGAGCGACCTCAGGGGGTGGACACTGAAGCTTTCTTT. Translated, it gives CASSERPQGVDTEAFF. V is TRBV6-1 and J is TRBJ1-1; TRBD1 matches 7 bases. There are 16 residues in the CDR3. Per germline, CDR1 MNHNS and CDR2 SASEGT. V was pared by 3 bases and J by 3 bases, with 10 bases of the junction left unmatched.

In regard to this clonotype: This may be a read error, as it is one base from a much larger clone. The final CDR3 position lacks the conserved phenylalanine or tryptophan, pointing to a likely read error. The chain joins TRBV11-3 to TRBJ2-2; TRBD2 matches at 14 bases. With 4 bases clipped from V and 3 bases from J, the junction kept 10 bases outside the gene matches. Per germline, CDR1 SGHNT and CDR2 YENEEA. This CDR3 has 19 amino acids. The CDR3 sequence: CASSSQTSGRAMDTGELFS. CDR3 bases: TGTGCCAGCAGCTCACAGACTAGCGGGAGGGCAATGGACACCGGGGAGCTGTTTTCT.

This clonotype showed up many times. The chain uses TRBV28 and TRBJ2-7; D gene unclear. CDR1 is MDHEN, CDR2 SYDVKM, per germline. V lost 1 base to trimming and J lost 8 bases, with 15 bases between them. CDR3 length: 14 amino acids. Here the CDR3 reads CASSLSVGKGQQYF. The CDR3 DNA reads TGTGCCAGCAGTTTATCGGTGGGAAAAGGACAGCAGTACTTC.

The rearrangement links TRBV18 to TRBJ1-3; D is possibly TRBD1 (5 bases). CDR3 length: 15 amino acids. Germline V gene lookup returns CDR1 KGHSH and CDR2 LQKENI. Trimming took off 1 base at V and 4 bases at J, with 11 bases between the two ends. CDR3 amino acids: CASSPQGMRGNTIYF. Written as DNA, the CDR3 is TGTGCCAGCTCACCACAGGGGATGCGGGGAAACACCATATATTTT. Using reference TRBV18 and TRBJ1-3 for the parts outside the CDR3, the full variable domain is NAGVMQNPRHLVRRRGQEARLRCSPMKGHSHVYWYRQLPEEGLKFMVYLQKENIIDESGMPKERFSAEFPKEGPSILRIQQVVRGDSAAYFCASSPQGMRGNTIYFGEGSWLTVV.

This clonotype was counted many times. V gene TRBV29-1 combines with J gene TRBJ1-1; 8 bases line up with TRBD1. The germline gives CDR1 SQVTM, CDR2 ANQGSEA. The CDR3 covers 13 residues. The trim removed 5 bases at V and 5 bases at J, leaving 7 bases unmatched. The CDR3 DNA reads TGCAGCGTTCAGACAGGGGTGAGGACTGAAGCTTTCTTT. It is translated as CSVQTGVRTEAFF.

This clonotype was counted ten times or more. CDR3 loop: CASSQEGLTSTDTQYF. In DNA form, the CDR3 reads TGTGCCAGCAGCCAAGAAGGACTGACCAGCACAGATACGCAGTATTTT. V usage is TRBV4-2 and J usage is TRBJ2-3; D might be TRBD2 (5 bases). Trimming shortened V by 0 bases and J by 0 bases, and 10 bases separated the two germline ends. Germline assignment: CDR1 LGHNA and CDR2 YNFKEQ. The CDR3 has 16 residues.